The present TCR beta chain was sequenced within a study of T cells in localized non-small cell lung cancer. Study results and limitations: Maximal T cell clonality occurred in uninvolved adjacent lung, with tumor ranking below it. Paired adjacent lung recovered a median roughly 56 of the top 100 tumor clones.

Sequencing used immunoSEQ multiplex PCR; TCRdb keeps in-frame clones, though not all of them. The table lists 70,000 or so clones, 84% of them singletons. Germline lookup yields CDR1 SQVTM and CDR2 ANQGSEA. The CDR3 loop spans 14 amino acids. Trimming stripped 6 bases from V and 1 base from J, with 13 bases between. For this clone: Its cognate antigen is unknown.

J is TRBJ1-3 and V is TRBV29-1; D remains unclear. This receptor was taken from a female donor older than 55 with stage I lung adenocarcinoma. The sequenced sample was peripheral blood, obtained before any cancer treatment. CDR3: CSVLTPSSGNTIYF. CDR3 bases: TGCAGCGTCCTTACCCCTTCTTCTGGAAACACCATATATTTT.